What follows are 19 T cell receptor beta chains derived from one specimen sequenced in a study of CD8+CD57+ T cells in acquired aplastic anemia. TCR beta VDJ combinations and CDR3 sequences were profiled from genomic DNA. TCRdb reprocessed the reads with MiXCR, giving one entry per CDR3 protein. Seen here are about 210,000 distinct CDR3 sequences, 61% observed once, and the top ten hold approximately 32%. The sequenced sample was sorted CD4+, CD8+, or CD8+CD57+ T cells (not recorded which) from PBMCs. The source of these receptors is a human donor in good health.

A few counts support this clonotype. The chain recombines TRBV2 with TRBJ2-7; 11 nucleotides agree with TRBD2. Trimming at V came to 6 bases and at J to 6 bases, leaving 7 bases not matched to a gene. The length of the CDR3 is 14 residues. Germline V gene sequence: CDR1 SNHLY, CDR2 FYNNEI. Here the CDR3 reads CASRLIAGGGEQYF. CDR3 DNA sequence: TGTGCCAGCAGGTTGATAGCGGGAGGGGGCGAGCAGTACTTC. The full variable domain, its missing parts supplied by reference TRBV2 and TRBJ2-7, is EPEVTQTPSHQVTQMGQEVILRCVPISNHLYFYWYRQILGQKVEFLVSFYNNEISEKSEIFDDQFSVERPDGSNFTLKIRSTKLEDSAMYFCASRLIAGGGEQYFGPGTRLTVT.

The chain couples TRBV20-1 to TRBJ2-7; 9 nucleotides agree with TRBD1. The CDR3 length is 16 residues. The J segment lost 6 bases and the V segment lost 6 bases, leaving 18 bases of the junction unmatched. Germline V lookup: CDR1 DFQATT, CDR2 SNEGSKA (reference sequence). The chain's CDR3 is CSALGGEGQGNPEQYF. Written as DNA, the CDR3 is TGCAGTGCACTTGGGGGGGAGGGACAGGGTAATCCCGAGCAGTACTTC.

On this clonotype: As the CDR3 is not closed by the conserved phenylalanine or tryptophan, this likely results from a read error. This chain links TRBV2 with TRBJ2-7; no clear D gene. The germline V gene has CDR1 SNHLY and CDR2 FYNNEI. The CDR3 loop spans 12 amino acids. The CDR3 DNA reads TGTGCTATAAGTAGCTTTTCCTACGAGCAGTACCTC. Amino acids: CAISSFSYEQYL.

This sequence joins TRBV19 and TRBJ2-5, with D tentatively TRBD1 (6 bases). This CDR3 has 14 residues. CDR1 and CDR2 (germline): LNHDA, SQIVND (reference sequence). V was shortened by 3 bases and J by 5 bases, with 13 bases between the two germline ends. DNA for the CDR3: TGTGCCAGTAGTATCTGGGGGACAATGGAGACCCAGTACTTC. As protein: CASSIWGTMETQYF.

The CDR3 loop reads CATWGGGFGQPQHF. The CDR3 bases are TGTGCCACCTGGGGGGGGGGATTTGGTCAGCCCCAGCATTTT. The J gene is TRBJ1-5, the V gene TRBV19; D possibly corresponds to TRBD1 (5 bases). Germline-derived CDR1 and CDR2 are LNHDA and SQIVND (reference sequence). This CDR3 has 14 residues. V gave up 10 bases and J gave up 6 bases, with 19 bases separating them.

The chain combines TRBV24-1 with TRBJ2-2, with a weak D call TRBD1 (5 bases). Germline CDR1 and CDR2: KGHDR and SFDVKD. The CDR3 consists of 16 residues. V lost 0 bases and J 5 bases, leaving 12 bases between the germline ends. The CDR3 nucleotides are TGTGCCACCAGTGATTTGGAAGGGCAGGGTACCGGGGAGCTGTTTTTT. Translating gives CATSDLEGQGTGELFF.

This chain joins TRBV4-2 and TRBJ1-5; 11 bases line up with TRBD1. The ends lost 1 base at V and 6 bases at J; junction bases unmatched: 2. CDR1 and CDR2 from the germline V gene are LGHNA and YNFKEQ. The length of the CDR3 is 15 residues. CDR3 in DNA: TGTGCCAGCAGCCAAGGGGACAGGGGGGGTCAGCCCCAGCATTTT. Residues: CASSQGDRGGQPQHF.

This clonotype was recorded at least ten times. The chain links TRBV25-1 to TRBJ2-7; 10 nucleotides match TRBD1. The CDR3 has 17 amino acids. V lost 4 bases and J lost 4; bases outside the gene matches: 13. Germline V gives CDR1 MGHDK, CDR2 SYGVNS. For the CDR3, the DNA is TGTGCCAGCAGTGGAACCTCTTTGGGACAGGGGTATTACGAGCAGTACTTC. Its protein product is CASSGTSLGQGYYEQYF.

This clonotype occurred a few times. The V call is TRBV20-1, the J call TRBJ2-7; 10 positions match TRBD1. This CDR3 has 14 amino acids. From germline, CDR1 is DFQATT and CDR2 SNEGSKA (reference sequence). The trim removed 4 bases at V and 2 bases at J, leaving 5 bases unmatched. The CDR3 loop reads CSATPGQGTYEQYF. Written as DNA, the CDR3 is TGCAGTGCTACCCCGGGACAGGGGACCTACGAGCAGTACTTC.

V gene TRBV20-1 combines with J gene TRBJ2-3; no clear D. Germline-derived CDR1 and CDR2 are DFQATT and SNEGSKA (reference sequence). Between the trimmed V and J ends, which lost 3 bases and 4 bases, there was a span of 8 bases. The CDR3 runs 12 residues. DNA of the CDR3: TGCAGTGCTAGTGGTCGTCCAGATACGCAGTATTTT. It specifies CSASGRPDTQYF.

CDR3 region: CASSSGLAGVGYEQFF. CDR3 DNA: TGTGCCAGCAGCTCGGGACTAGCGGGAGTGGGTTATGAGCAGTTCTTC. The chain combines TRBV7-8 with TRBJ2-1; 14 bases line up with TRBD2. Germline-derived CDR1 and CDR2 are SGHVS and FQNEAQ. V trimming: 4 bases; J trimming: 8 bases; junction bases outside the gene matches: 7. CDR3 length: 16 residues.

V is TRBV9 and J is TRBJ1-3; D might be TRBD1 (6 bases). The V end was cut by 3 bases, the J end by 8 bases, with 9 bases between. Germline V CDR1 and CDR2: SGDLS, YYNGEE. The CDR3 totals 12 residues. CDR3 nucleotides: TGTGCCAGCAGCGCTGAGGGGGACACCATATATTTT. This sequence encodes CASSAEGDTIYF.

This clonotype was seen once. CDR3 DNA: TGCAGTGCGATGCAGCGGGCAGCCATATATTTT. It encodes CSAMQRAAIYF. The rearrangement links TRBV20-1 to TRBJ1-3; D unresolved. This CDR3 has 11 amino acids. V lost 6 bases and J 11 bases, leaving 14 bases between the germline ends. The germline CDR1 and CDR2 sequences are DFQATT and SNEGSKA (reference sequence).

The chain links TRBV14 to TRBJ2-1; no clear D. CDR1 SGHDN and CDR2 FVKESK come from the germline V gene. CDR3 length: 15 amino acids. Trimming cost V 3 bases and J 0 bases, with 9 bases left between them. The CDR3 loop reads CASSQIDNSYNEQFF. The CDR3 coding sequence is TGTGCCAGCAGCCAGATAGACAACTCCTACAATGAGCAGTTCTTC.

The chain employs TRBV19 and TRBJ2-1; no definite D call. Germline V gene lookup returns CDR1 LNHDA and CDR2 SQIVND (reference sequence). Deletions cut 6 bases from V and 8 bases from J, with 8 bases between. The CDR3 consists of 11 residues. As DNA, the CDR3 is TGTGCCAGTAGATGGGTGGATGAGCAGTTCTTC. It is translated as CASRWVDEQFF.

The chain carries TRBV24-1 and TRBJ2-1; 7 bases fit TRBD1. In germline, CDR1 is KGHDR, CDR2 SFDVKD. V shed 9 bases, J shed 2 bases, and the junction held 3 bases outside the gene matches. The CDR3 has 13 residues. The CDR3 reads CATGDSPYNEQFF. The CDR3, as DNA: TGTGCCACCGGGGACAGTCCCTACAATGAGCAGTTCTTC.

This clonotype was seen ten or more times. This CDR3 reads CASSTFDYEQYF. CDR3 coding DNA: TGTGCCAGCAGTACTTTTGATTACGAGCAGTACTTC. This chain links TRBV6-5 with TRBJ2-7; D gene unclear. Trimming removed 5 bases at V and 4 bases at J, with 9 bases between. The CDR3 totals 12 residues. Germline V gene sequence: CDR1 MNHEY, CDR2 SVGAGI.

The rearrangement uses TRBV29-1 and TRBJ2-3; TRBD2 matches 12 bases. The J segment lost 4 bases and the V segment lost 4 bases, leaving 3 bases of the junction unmatched. The germline V gene has CDR1 SQVTM and CDR2 ANQGSEA. This CDR3 region has 14 residues. CDR3 DNA: TGCAGCGTTGGGCCTAGCGGGGGGGCAGATACGCAGTATTTT. Amino acids: CSVGPSGGADTQYF.

This clonotype was observed many times. In DNA, the CDR3 is TGTGCCAGCAGCTTAGGACCGCCGTCGGTGAGTGAGCAGTTCTTC. It codes for CASSLGPPSVSEQFF. The chain couples TRBV7-9 to TRBJ2-1; no reliable D call. Trimming took 1 base from V and 9 from J, leaving 16 bases between them. Germline CDR1 and CDR2: SEHNR and FQNEAQ (reference sequence). CDR3 length: 15 amino acids.